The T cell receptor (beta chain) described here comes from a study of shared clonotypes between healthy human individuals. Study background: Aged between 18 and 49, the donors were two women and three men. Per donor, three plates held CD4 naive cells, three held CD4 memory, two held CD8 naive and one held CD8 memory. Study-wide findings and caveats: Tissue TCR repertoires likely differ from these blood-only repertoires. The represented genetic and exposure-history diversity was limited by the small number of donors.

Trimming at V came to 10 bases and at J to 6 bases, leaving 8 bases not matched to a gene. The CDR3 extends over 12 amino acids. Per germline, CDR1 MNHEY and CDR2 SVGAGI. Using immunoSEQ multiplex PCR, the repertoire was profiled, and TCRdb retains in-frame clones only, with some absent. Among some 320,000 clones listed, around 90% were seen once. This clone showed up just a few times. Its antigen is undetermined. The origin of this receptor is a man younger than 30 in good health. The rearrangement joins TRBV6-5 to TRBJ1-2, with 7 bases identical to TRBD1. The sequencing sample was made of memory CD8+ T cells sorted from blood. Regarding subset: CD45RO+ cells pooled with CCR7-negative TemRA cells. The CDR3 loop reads CATAAGGDGYTF. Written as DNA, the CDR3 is TGTGCCACTGCGGCAGGGGGTGATGGCTACACCTTC.